Below, 18 T cell receptor beta chains from the same sample are listed, as sequenced in a study of T cells after yellow fever vaccination. A single record per CDR3 protein comes from TCRdb applying MiXCR to the 5' RACE reads. Of about 320,000 distinct CDR3 sequences listed, around 10% were seen once; the top ten hold about 3.5%. The starting material was CD4+ T cells sorted from PBMCs, obtained 45 days after the yellow fever booster vaccination. The receptor set was obtained from a man between 18 and 29 years old who received the YFV17D yellow fever vaccine.

This clonotype has just a few counts. V gene TRBV10-3 combines with J gene TRBJ2-2, with TRBD1 as a possible D gene (6 bases). CDR1 is ENHRY and CDR2 is SYGVKD in the germline V gene. Trimming stripped 8 bases from V and 5 bases from J, with 15 bases between. The CDR3 runs 14 residues. The CDR3 DNA follows: TGTGCCATCTCTCAGACAGGTCCGACCGGGGAGCTGTTTTTT. As protein: CAISQTGPTGELFF.

This chain connects TRBV3-1 to TRBJ2-5, with D perhaps TRBD1 or TRBD2 (6 bases each). This CDR3 comprises 12 residues. Germline CDR1 reads LGHDT; CDR2 reads YNNKEL (reference sequence). Trimming took off 8 bases at V and 3 bases at J, with 10 bases between the two ends. CDR3 region: CASQRGEETQYF. In DNA, the CDR3 is TGTGCCAGCCAAAGGGGGGAAGAGACCCAGTACTTC.

V is TRBV10-1 and J is TRBJ2-2; D ambiguous. Deletions cut 6 bases from V and 1 base from J, with 9 bases between. CDR3 length: 14 residues. Germline CDR1 WNHNN, CDR2 SYGVQD (reference sequence). The CDR3: CASSETGNTGELFF. The CDR3 region has the DNA TGCGCCAGCAGCGAGACCGGGAACACCGGGGAGCTGTTTTTT.

The chain combines TRBV28 with TRBJ2-3, with TRBD1 identical over 9 bases. The germline V gene has CDR1 MDHEN and CDR2 SYDVKM. Trimming removed 6 bases from V and 4 bases from J; junction bases left unmatched: 8. The CDR3 contains 15 residues. The DNA of the CDR3 is TGTGCCAGCAGAAGCCGGGGACAGGGCGCAGATACGCAGTATTTT. Translated: CASRSRGQGADTQYF.

This chain joins TRBV6-5 and TRBJ1-1, with D perhaps TRBD1 (5 bases). Germline V CDR1 and CDR2: MNHEY, SVGAGI. Deletions cut 4 bases from V and 4 bases from J, with 16 bases between. The CDR3 length is 15 residues. CDR3 coding DNA: TGTGCCAGCAGTTTTGACAGACGCTTTAGCACTGAAGCTTTCTTT. Its translation is CASSFDRRFSTEAFF.

This clonotype was picked up a small number of times. The gene calls are TRBV3-1 and TRBJ1-1; D is uncertain. V lost 0 bases to trimming and J lost 4 bases, with 15 bases between them. CDR3 length equals 16 residues. Germline loops: CDR1 LGHDT, CDR2 YNNKEL (reference sequence). The chain's CDR3 is CASSQDLGRLGTEAFF. In DNA form, the CDR3 reads TGTGCCAGCAGCCAAGATCTTGGGAGGTTAGGCACTGAAGCTTTCTTT.

The genes are TRBV7-3 and TRBJ2-5; tentatively, D is TRBD2 (5 bases). V was pared by 1 base and J by 5 bases, with 14 bases between. From germline, CDR1 is SGHTA and CDR2 FQGTGA. This CDR3 contains 15 residues. The CDR3 sequence is CASSLSGSIAETQYF. Written as DNA, the CDR3 is TGTGCCAGCAGCTTAAGTGGTAGCATAGCGGAGACCCAGTACTTC. The full variable domain, its missing parts supplied by reference TRBV7-3 and TRBJ2-5, is GAGVSQTPSNKVTEKGKYVELRCDPISGHTALYWYRQSLGQGPEFLIYFQGTGAADDSGLPNDRFFAVRPEGSVSTLKIQRTERGDSAVYLCASSLSGSIAETQYFGPGTRLLVL.

This clonotype has more than one count but fewer than ten. The chain employs TRBV9 and TRBJ2-6; D not resolved. This CDR3 comprises 15 residues. V was cut by 4 bases and J by 1 base, with 9 bases left in between. Per the germline V gene, CDR1 is SGDLS and CDR2 is YYNGEE. The CDR3 loop is CASSIWGSGANVLTF. In DNA form, the CDR3 reads TGTGCCAGCAGCATATGGGGTTCTGGGGCCAACGTCCTGACTTTC. The variable domain in full, completed from reference TRBV9 and TRBJ2-6, reads DSGVTQTPKHLITATGQRVTLRCSPRSGDLSVYWYQQSLDQGLQFLIQYYNGEERAKGNILERFSAQQFPDLHSELNLSSLELGDSALYFCASSIWGSGANVLTFGAGSRLTVL.

The CDR3 DNA follows: TGTGCCAGCAGCCAAGTCCAGCGATCCGGTAGGGGTTATGAGCAGTTCTTC. Its translation: CASSQVQRSGRGYEQFF. The rearrangement joins TRBV4-2 to TRBJ2-1, with D possibly matching TRBD1 (5 bases). Deletions cut 1 base from V and 8 bases from J, with 21 bases between. This CDR3 has 17 amino acids. CDR1 is LGHNA, CDR2 YNFKEQ, per germline.

This clonotype was recorded a few times. The chain employs TRBV6-5 and TRBJ1-6; 8 nucleotides match TRBD1. Germline CDR1 is MNHEY and CDR2 is SVGAGI. The CDR3 is made up of 16 amino acids. The J segment lost 2 bases and the V segment lost 6 bases, leaving 6 bases of the junction unmatched. CDR3 loop: CASSQDRATYNSPLHF. The CDR3 region has the DNA TGTGCCAGCAGCCAGGACAGGGCGACCTATAATTCACCCCTCCACTTT.

This clonotype was detected many times. The chain links TRBV28 to TRBJ1-6; the match to TRBD1 covers 9 bases. The germline CDR1 and CDR2 sequences are MDHEN and SYDVKM. J lost 14 bases, V lost 7 bases, and 12 bases had no gene match. The CDR3 has 14 residues. Here the CDR3 DNA reads TGTGCCAGCATTGAGTCGGGACAGGGAAAATCCCTCCACTTT. It is translated as CASIESGQGKSLHF.

Here the CDR3 DNA reads TGCGCCAGCAGCTCGACGGGGAAAGCTTTCTTT. Translation gives CASSSTGKAFF. This rearrangement joins TRBV5-1 to TRBJ1-1, with D unclear. The germline V and J ends were trimmed by 3 bases and 9 bases, with 9 bases remaining between them. CDR1 is SGHRS and CDR2 is YFSETQ in the germline V gene. CDR3 length: 11 amino acids.

V and J are TRBV6-5 and TRBJ2-2; D is ambiguous. The CDR3 is 17 residues long. The germline CDR1 and CDR2 sequences are MNHEY and SVGAGI. V lost 6 bases to trimming and J lost 5 bases, with 22 bases between them. CDR3 sequence (DNA): TGTGCCAGCAGCCGTGACCGAGACGCTCTGGGAACCGGGGAGCTGTTTTTT. Its protein product is CASSRDRDALGTGELFF.

The CDR3 is CASSRGPSALHF. DNA of the CDR3: TGTGCCAGCAGCCGTGGCCCGTCAGCCCTCCACTTT. V is TRBV5-6 and J is TRBJ1-6; no firm D call. Between the trimmed V and J ends, which lost 4 bases and 14 bases, there was a span of 13 bases. Germline loops: CDR1 SGHDT, CDR2 YYEEEE. The CDR3 has 12 residues.

The CDR3 spells CASSQPGRGVEAFF. CDR3 DNA: TGCGCCAGCAGCCAACCCGGACGGGGTGTAGAAGCTTTCTTT. This chain joins TRBV4-1 and TRBJ1-1; D is undetermined. V dropped 2 bases and J dropped 8 bases, with 15 bases sitting between them. Germline CDR1 is MGHRA and CDR2 is YSYEKL. The CDR3 runs to 14 residues.

Ten or more counts support this clonotype. V usage is TRBV30 and J usage is TRBJ1-1, with D possibly matching TRBD1 (5 bases). The CDR3 is 12 residues long. V shed 3 bases and J shed 5 bases, with 10 bases lying between them. The germline V gene has CDR1 GTSNPN and CDR2 SVGIG (reference sequence). The CDR3 here is CAWSRGWTEAFF. The DNA for the CDR3 is TGTGCCTGGAGCCGGGGGTGGACTGAAGCTTTCTTT.

The chain couples TRBV12-3 or TRBV12-4 to TRBJ2-7; 8 nucleotides agree with TRBD2. This CDR3 has 16 residues. V was clipped by 3 bases and J by 0 bases; unmatched bases: 7. CDR3 sequence: CASSFGGGRPSYEQYF. The CDR3 DNA reads as TGTGCCAGCAGTTTCGGCGGGGGGCGCCCCTCCTACGAGCAGTACTTC.

This clonotype was detected many times. The chain joins TRBV7-9 to TRBJ2-7, with 9 bases aligning to TRBD1. CDR3 length: 15 residues. Germline V CDR1 and CDR2: SEHNR, FQNEAQ (reference sequence). V shed 3 bases, J shed 5 bases, and the junction held 8 bases outside the gene matches. The CDR3 loop is CASSFYRDRDHEQYF. CDR3 nucleotide sequence: TGTGCCAGCAGCTTCTACCGGGACAGGGACCACGAGCAGTACTTC.